These 22 T cell receptor beta chains were sequenced from one sample in a study of T-cell reconstitution after alpha-beta-depleted transplantation in children. The TCRbeta library incorporated unique molecular identifiers. TCRdb independently ran MiXCR on the PCR reads; one entry per CDR3 protein. Of fewer than 750,000 distinct CDR3 sequences listed, 25% to 30% are singletons. Sample: PBMCs, taken before TCRalphabeta/CD19-depleted stem cell transplant. The source is a boy younger than two with Wiskott-Aldrich syndrome, due to receive a stem cell transplant.

V usage is TRBV6-5 and J usage is TRBJ2-7; D ambiguous. V lost 2 bases to trimming and J lost 6 bases, with 5 bases between them. This CDR3 comprises 11 residues. Germline-derived CDR1 and CDR2 are MNHEY and SVGAGI. CDR3 in amino acids: CASSYNREQYF. CDR3 DNA: TGTGCCAGCAGTTACAATCGCGAGCAGTACTTC.

The CDR3 DNA is TGCGCCAGCAGCCAAGACAGGATTAGTAGCAATCAGCCCCAGCATTTT. Its protein is CASSQDRISSNQPQHF. The V and J genes are TRBV4-1 and TRBJ1-5; D is unclear. CDR1 and CDR2 from the germline V gene are MGHRA and YSYEKL. The CDR3 covers 16 residues. The V gene lost 0 bases and the J gene lost 0 bases, with 9 bases spanning the gap.

This clonotype was detected only a few times. The chain combines TRBV7-9 with TRBJ2-3; D is possibly TRBD2 (7 bases). V shed 5 bases and J shed 5 bases, with 20 bases lying between them. Germline lookup yields CDR1 SEHNR and CDR2 FQNEAQ (reference sequence). This CDR3 region has 16 residues. CDR3 sequence: CASSTRPRGGGDTQYF. DNA of the CDR3: TGTGCCAGCAGCACCAGACCTAGGGGAGGGGGAGATACGCAGTATTTT.

This clonotype appeared a single time. This sequence joins TRBV7-2 and TRBJ2-5; the D call may be TRBD1 or TRBD2 (5 bases each). The V gene lost 8 bases and the J gene lost 5 bases, with 9 bases spanning the gap. The CDR3 is 11 amino acids. CDR1 is SGHTA, CDR2 FQGNSA, per germline. The CDR3 region is CASGTHETQYF. In nucleotides, the CDR3 is TGTGCCAGCGGGACCCATGAGACCCAGTACTTC.

This clonotype showed up just a few times. The chain joins TRBV6-1 to TRBJ2-3; D is unresolved. The CDR3 covers 15 residues. The V gene's germline CDR1 is MNHNS and CDR2 SASEGT. V dropped 6 bases and J dropped 0 bases, with 13 bases sitting between them. Here the CDR3 DNA reads TGTGCCAGCAGGCCTCTCCTGGGAAGCACAGATACGCAGTATTTT. Its translation: CASRPLLGSTDTQYF.

V gene TRBV5-1 combines with J gene TRBJ1-2; D gene ambiguous. CDR3 length: 16 amino acids. V dropped 1 base and J dropped 0 bases, with 13 bases sitting between them. Looked up from germline, CDR1 is SGHRS and CDR2 is YFSETQ. The CDR3 sequence is CASSLIPNYPNYGYTF. DNA of the CDR3: TGCGCCAGCAGCTTGATTCCGAACTATCCTAACTATGGCTACACCTTC.

The V and J genes are TRBV27 and TRBJ1-2, with D maybe TRBD1 (5 bases). This CDR3 has 14 residues. Germline lookup yields CDR1 MNHEY and CDR2 SMNVEV (reference sequence). Trimming shortened V by 7 bases and J by 3 bases, and 15 bases separated the two germline ends. The CDR3 DNA is TGTGCCAGCAAAGTTGACAGATTTGACTATGGCTACACCTTC. Its translation is CASKVDRFDYGYTF.

The chain has TRBV18 and TRBJ1-1; possible D gene TRBD1, 6 bases. Germline assignment: CDR1 KGHSH and CDR2 LQKENI. Between the trimmed V and J ends, which lost 2 bases and 7 bases, there was a span of 14 bases. The CDR3 consists of 14 residues. CDR3 residues: CASSPNRRTVEAFF. CDR3 nucleotide sequence: TGTGCCAGCTCACCAAACCGAAGGACAGTTGAAGCTTTCTTT. Combining the CDR3 with reference TRBV18 and TRBJ1-1 gives the whole variable domain NAGVMQNPRHLVRRRGQEARLRCSPMKGHSHVYWYRQLPEEGLKFMVYLQKENIIDESGMPKERFSAEFPKEGPSILRIQQVVRGDSAAYFCASSPNRRTVEAFFGQGTRLTVV.

The chain links TRBV20-1 to TRBJ1-4; TRBD1 agrees at 8 bases. V shed 3 bases and J 7 bases; nucleotides not matched to a gene: 13. The CDR3 runs to 16 residues. The germline V gene encodes CDR1 DFQATT and CDR2 SNEGSKA (reference sequence). The CDR3 coding sequence is TGCAGTGCTAGTGGCGACGGGGGGACAGGACTTGAAAAACTGTTTTTT. The encoded protein is CSASGDGGTGLEKLFF.

This clonotype was detected a few times. This rearrangement joins TRBV12-3 or TRBV12-4 to TRBJ2-2; 10 positions agree with TRBD2. The CDR3 covers 15 residues. V was clipped by 3 bases and J by 3 bases; unmatched bases: 1. CDR3 sequence: CASSLGTSDTGELFF. In nucleotides, the CDR3 is TGTGCCAGCAGTTTGGGGACTAGCGACACCGGGGAGCTGTTTTTT.

The chain employs TRBV3-1 and TRBJ2-5, with unresolved D. The V gene's germline CDR1 is LGHDT and CDR2 YNNKEL (reference sequence). Trimming stripped 1 base from V and 5 bases from J, with 14 bases between. This CDR3 comprises 15 residues. CDR3 loop: CASSQGSLRMETQYF. As DNA, the CDR3 is TGTGCCAGCAGCCAAGGCAGCCTACGGATGGAGACCCAGTACTTC.

The chain uses TRBV20-1 and TRBJ2-5; TRBD2 is a possible D gene (6 bases). Deletions cut 5 bases from V and 3 bases from J, with 13 bases between. CDR1 and CDR2 (germline): DFQATT, SNEGSKA (reference sequence). The CDR3 extends over 13 amino acids. CDR3 residues: CSAFMTRKETQYF. CDR3 coding DNA: TGCAGTGCTTTTATGACTAGGAAAGAGACCCAGTACTTC.

This clonotype came up a few times. The V call is TRBV10-3, the J call TRBJ2-5; D might be TRBD2 (5 bases). The V gene's germline CDR1 is ENHRY and CDR2 SYGVKD. The CDR3 totals 14 residues. Trimming removed 2 bases from V and 4 bases from J, with 11 bases in between. The CDR3 loop reads CAISEPAGGETQYF. CDR3 in DNA: TGTGCCATCAGTGAGCCAGCAGGAGGAGAGACCCAGTACTTC.

The CDR3 DNA sequence: TGTGCCAGCAGATTACAGGGATCACAGTACTTC. It yields the protein CASRLQGSQYF. The chain has TRBV6-2 or TRBV6-3 and TRBJ2-7; a weak D match, TRBD1 (6 bases). With 6 bases removed from V and 10 bases from J, the gap between germline ends came to 13 bases. Germline values: CDR1 MNHEY, CDR2 SVGEGT. CDR3 size: 11 residues.

There are a few counts of this clonotype. V and J are TRBV20-1 and TRBJ2-1; 10 positions agree with TRBD1. The CDR3 spans 14 residues. Unmatched junction bases numbered 5, after V lost 1 base and J lost 8 bases. Germline assignment: CDR1 DFQATT and CDR2 SNEGSKA (reference sequence). CDR3 residues: CSARAGTGVHEQFF. In DNA, the CDR3 is TGCAGTGCTAGAGCCGGGACAGGGGTCCATGAGCAGTTCTTC.

The chain couples TRBV12-3 or TRBV12-4 to TRBJ2-3; perhaps TRBD2 as D (7 bases). V shed 3 bases and J shed 1 base, with 11 bases lying between them. This CDR3 has 15 residues. CDR3 nucleotide sequence: TGTGCCAGCAGTTTTGGGGGGGCTCGCACAGATACGCAGTATTTT. Its protein is CASSFGGARTDTQYF.

This clonotype was detected only a few times. The J gene is TRBJ2-1, the V gene TRBV19; the D gene is possibly TRBD2 (9 bases). This CDR3 is 17 amino acids long. V lost 11 bases, J lost 6 bases, and 29 bases lay in between. CDR1 is LNHDA and CDR2 is SQIVND in the germline V gene (reference sequence). This chain's CDR3 is CAAKAGGGLAGSNEQFF. The DNA for the CDR3 is TGTGCCGCAAAGGCAGGGGGCGGGCTAGCGGGGAGCAATGAGCAGTTCTTC.

In this sample, this clonotype turned up a few times. This chain joins TRBV29-1 and TRBJ2-1; 8 bases agree with TRBD2. This CDR3 region has 15 residues. From germline, CDR1 is SQVTM and CDR2 ANQGSEA. The ends lost 5 bases at V and 2 bases at J; junction bases unmatched: 8. The CDR3 here is CSVPGAGLAYNEQFF. CDR3 in DNA: TGCAGCGTTCCCGGAGCGGGACTAGCCTACAATGAGCAGTTCTTC.

V usage is TRBV27 and J usage is TRBJ2-7; 9 nucleotides align to TRBD2. The junction had 7 bases not matched to a gene; V was cut back by 6 bases and J by 1 base. Germline V lookup: CDR1 MNHEY, CDR2 SMNVEV (reference sequence). This CDR3 has 15 residues. CDR3 sequence reads: CASRPSGIGSYEQYF. DNA of the CDR3: TGTGCCAGCAGGCCTAGCGGGATTGGGTCCTACGAGCAGTACTTC.

The chain employs TRBV5-1 and TRBJ2-3; D may correspond to TRBD1 or TRBD2 (6 bases each). V lost 1 base and J 3 bases, leaving 12 bases between the germline ends. This CDR3 contains 15 residues. Germline loops: CDR1 SGHRS, CDR2 YFSETQ. The CDR3 DNA is TGCGCCAGCAGCTTGACGGGGGCCCGGACAGATACGCAGTATTTT. It translates to CASSLTGARTDTQYF.

This clonotype was detected a few times. CDR3 residues: CASSYPTPLGTNRGELFF. DNA of the CDR3: TGTGCCAGCAGCTACCCCACCCCTTTGGGGACGAATAGGGGGGAGCTGTTTTTT. The chain has TRBV11-2 and TRBJ2-2, with D possibly called TRBD1 or TRBD2 (5 bases each). The CDR3 length is 18 residues. Germline lookup yields CDR1 SGHAT and CDR2 FQNNGV. V was pared by 4 bases and J by 8 bases, with 26 bases between.

This chain links TRBV7-2 with TRBJ1-5, with D perhaps TRBD1 (6 bases). The CDR3 covers 12 residues. In germline, CDR1 is SGHTA, CDR2 FQGNSA. Trimming cost V 0 bases and J 15 bases, with 12 bases left between them. CDR3 protein: CASSLAQGLPHF. The CDR3 DNA reads as TGTGCCAGCAGCTTAGCTCAGGGGTTGCCGCATTTT.